One sample yielded the 10 T cell receptor beta chains listed below, sequenced in a study of blood T cell dynamics during melanoma immunotherapy. TCRdb's table, derived via immunoSEQ multiplex PCR, lists solely in-frame clones and lacks some. The sample comprises under 15,000 clones, more than 70% of which are singletons, and just under 4.5% rests with the top ten. Stated time point: pre-treatment baseline. The sample consisted of blood, taken from a patient treated with checkpoint blockade. These receptors were obtained from a human donor with melanoma.

The rearrangement links TRBV12-5 to TRBJ1-3; D gene ambiguous. Trimming removed 2 bases at V and 0 bases at J, with 17 bases between. The CDR3 consists of 18 residues. CDR1 is LGHNT and CDR2 is FRNRAP in the germline V gene. In DNA, the CDR3 is TGTGCTAGTGGTTTGCGTCCAGGCTGGGCGCTCTCTGGAAACACCATATATTTT. Translation gives CASGLRPGWALSGNTIYF.

The chain couples TRBV19 to TRBJ2-2; D perhaps matches TRBD2 (6 bases). Germline CDR1 reads LNHDA; CDR2 reads SQIVND (reference sequence). Deletions cut 6 bases from V and 1 base from J, with 6 bases between. This CDR3 region has 13 residues. Here the CDR3 DNA reads TGTGCCAGTAGCGGGGGGAACACCGGGGAGCTGTTTTTT. Translation: CASSGGNTGELFF.

The chain employs TRBV6-1 and TRBJ2-3; TRBD2 aligns across 10 bases. V was clipped by 2 bases and J by 2 bases; unmatched bases: 1. The V gene's germline CDR1 is MNHNS and CDR2 SASEGT. The CDR3 consists of 15 residues. The chain's CDR3 is CASSELAGATDTQYF. CDR3 coding DNA: TGTGCCAGCAGTGAACTAGCGGGGGCCACAGATACGCAGTATTTT.

The chain combines TRBV27 with TRBJ1-1, with unresolved D. Germline V gene lookup returns CDR1 MNHEY and CDR2 SMNVEV (reference sequence). This CDR3 spans 14 amino acids. Trimming cost V 3 bases and J 0 bases, with 8 bases left between them. CDR3 nucleotide sequence: TGTGCCAGCAGTTTTAGGACTTTGAACACTGAAGCTTTCTTT. As protein: CASSFRTLNTEAFF.

The genes are TRBV19 and TRBJ2-7; 7 positions agree with TRBD2. V dropped 1 base and J dropped 6; count of bases not matched to a gene: 3. The CDR3 is made up of 13 amino acids. Germline values: CDR1 LNHDA, CDR2 SQIVND (reference sequence). The CDR3: CASSIVGRAEQYF. The CDR3 coding sequence is TGTGCCAGTAGTATAGTAGGGAGGGCCGAGCAGTACTTC.

This clone was seen only once. The chain uses TRBV6-5 and TRBJ1-3; 7 nucleotides line up with TRBD1. Germline V gene sequence: CDR1 MNHEY, CDR2 SVGAGI. The ends lost 7 bases at V and 0 bases at J; junction bases unmatched: 3. This CDR3 is 14 amino acids long. In nucleotides, the CDR3 is TGTGCCAGCACAGGGGGTCGCTCTGGAAACACCATATATTTT. It codes for CASTGGRSGNTIYF.

The chain has TRBV7-8 and TRBJ2-3, with 7 bases matching TRBD1. This CDR3 is built from 16 residues. In germline, CDR1 is SGHVS, CDR2 FQNEAQ. Trimming at V came to 7 bases and at J to 4 bases, leaving 14 bases not matched to a gene. The CDR3 loop is CASKKAARQGADTQYF. In DNA, the CDR3 is TGTGCCAGCAAAAAGGCAGCGCGACAGGGTGCAGATACGCAGTATTTT. Using reference TRBV7-8 and TRBJ2-3 for the parts outside the CDR3, the full variable domain is GAGVSQSPRYKVAKRGQDVALRCDPISGHVSLFWYQQALGQGPEFLTYFQNEAQLDKSGLPSDRFFAERPEGSVSTLKIQRTQQEDSAVYLCASKKAARQGADTQYFGPGTRLTVL.

The chain couples TRBV6-6 to TRBJ2-5; 7 bases align to TRBD1. The ends lost 6 bases at V and 4 bases at J; junction bases unmatched: 8. The CDR3 is 14 residues long. CDR1 MNHNY and CDR2 SVGAGI come from the germline V gene (reference sequence). DNA for the CDR3: TGTGCCAGCAGCGAGAGGAGACAGGGAGAGACCCAGTACTTC. Its translation: CASSERRQGETQYF.

The rearrangement uses TRBV23-1 and TRBJ2-7, with D perhaps matching TRBD1 (6 bases). TRBV23-1 is filed as an ORF, its function uncertain. Deletions cut 8 bases from V and 0 bases from J, with 17 bases between. There are 15 residues in the CDR3. The CDR3 protein is CASQYGQMFSYEQYF. Here the CDR3 DNA reads TGCGCCAGCCAATATGGACAGATGTTCTCCTACGAGCAGTACTTC.

This clone was counted a single time. V and J are TRBV2 and TRBJ2-1; 8 nucleotides align to TRBD2. The CDR3 extends over 11 amino acids. Germline CDR1 is SNHLY and CDR2 is FYNNEI. After removal of 9 bases from V and 13 bases from J, the junction contained 8 bases not matched to a gene. The CDR3 DNA reads TGTGCCAGGTCGGAGCGGGGGTTCCAGTTCTTC. Its translation is CARSERGFQFF. The variable domain in full, with the rest retrieved from reference TRBV2 and TRBJ2-1, is EPEVTQTPSHQVTQMGQEVILRCVPISNHLYFYWYRQILGQKVEFLVSFYNNEISEKSEIFDDQFSVERPDGSNFTLKIRSTKLEDSAMYFCARSERGFQFFGPGTRLTVL.